This T cell receptor beta chain originates from a study of T-cell reconstitution after alpha-beta-depleted transplantation in children. Library preparation (for TCRbeta) was performed with unique molecular identifiers. MiXCR was run by TCRdb on the PCR reads, yielding one entry per CDR3 protein. The sample holds about 91,000 distinct CDR3 sequences, roughly 8.8% seen once. This sample comprised PBMCs from the stem cell graft donor, obtained from the stem cell graft. This TCR derives from a human donor who donated a stem cell graft to a child with congenital amegakaryocytic thrombocytopenia.

CDR3 region: CASSSRDKNTEAFF. CDR3 DNA sequence: TGTGCCAGCAGCTCGCGGGACAAGAACACTGAAGCTTTCTTT. This rearrangement joins TRBV3-1 to TRBJ1-1, with D possibly matching TRBD1 (6 bases). The V gene lost 5 bases and the J gene lost 1 base, with 11 bases spanning the gap. The CDR3 sequence is 14 residues long. The germline CDR1 and CDR2 sequences are LGHDT and YNNKEL (reference sequence).